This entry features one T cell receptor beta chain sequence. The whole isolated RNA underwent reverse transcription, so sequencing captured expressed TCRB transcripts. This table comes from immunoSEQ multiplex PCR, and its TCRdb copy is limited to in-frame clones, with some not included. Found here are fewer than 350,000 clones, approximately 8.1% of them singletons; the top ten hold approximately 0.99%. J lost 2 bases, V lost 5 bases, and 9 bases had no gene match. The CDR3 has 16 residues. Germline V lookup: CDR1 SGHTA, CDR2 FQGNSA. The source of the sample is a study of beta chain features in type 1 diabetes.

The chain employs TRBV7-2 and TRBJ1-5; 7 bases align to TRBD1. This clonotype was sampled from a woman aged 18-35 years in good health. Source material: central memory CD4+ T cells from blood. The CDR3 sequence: CASSPGGGGGNQPQHF. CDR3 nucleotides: TGTGCCAGCAGCCCGGGGGGAGGGGGCGGCAATCAGCCCCAGCATTTT.